This T cell receptor beta chain was obtained from a study of T cells after yellow fever vaccination. TCRdb independently ran MiXCR on the 5' RACE reads; one entry per CDR3 protein. The table lists about 320,000 distinct CDR3 sequences, roughly 4.3% of them singletons. The germline gives CDR1 SGHRS, CDR2 YFSETQ. The CDR3 is 13 amino acids. V shed 8 bases and J shed 6 bases, with 15 bases lying between them. This clonotype originated in a young man who received the YFV17D yellow fever vaccine. V and J are TRBV5-1 and TRBJ2-1; no clear D. The sequencing used PBMCs, collected 15 days after the yellow fever booster vaccination. CDR3 DNA sequence: TGCGCCAGTATGGCCGGGCGCTTCAATGAGCAGTTCTTC. The encoded protein is CASMAGRFNEQFF.